This TCR beta chain was identified in a study of cytomegalovirus exposure and HLA in healthy donors (dated by TCRdb to 2015 to 2018). Regarding the complete study: An earlier analysis of under 600 of the donors reported 250 to 350 Gb of sequence data and some 120 million unique TCR beta sequences from some 180 million T cells. An early release that covered approximately 600 HLA-typed donors contained 250 to 350 gigabases of sequencing data and some 87 million unique TCR sequences. Of the approximately 370 genotyped donors, roughly 80% were placed in the genetic ancestry cluster associated with self-reported Caucasian donors. The study aimed to test whether signatures of past pathogen exposure could be identified by cataloging public T cell receptors. The study used immunosequencing to profile the T cell repertoires of approximately 650 subjects and linked those repertoires to cytomegalovirus serostatus. A separate validation cohort of about 110 different subjects was used in addition to the 666-subject first cohort. To predict cytomegalovirus infection status, the study combined high-throughput TCR immunosequencing, statistical association of individual TCRs with disease status, and machine learning. A later analysis re-analyzed previously published TCR beta repertoires from 600 to 850 donors and added high-resolution HLA genotyping to study TCR occurrence patterns. The later analysis used no new phenotypic data to find candidate immune exposures, relying instead on TCR beta sequences and their occurrence across donors. In an earlier analysis of 500 to 650 of the donors, high-throughput TCR beta sequencing was used to judge whether each TCR beta V gene segment behaved as functional or pseudogenic. Alongside the repertoire data, information on donor age, sex, ethnicity and CMV serostatus was compiled. A later genetic analysis used genome-wide SNP genotypes for about 65% of the roughly 670 donors, treating that subset as a discovery cohort. All discovery cohort repertoires had been generated using a single sequencing platform. Both class I and class II loci were covered by HLA typing, at four-digit resolution. Typing coverage varied by locus: roughly 620-640 donors for A, B, C, DRB1 and DQB1; roughly 510 for DQA1; 600 to 610 for DPA1; more than 450 for DPB1. Several DR-DQ haplotypes were handled as single units for association and clustering because linkage in the cohort was strong. Among roughly 370 genotyped donors of the cohort, an average of approximately 250,000 unique TCR beta nucleotide sequences were sequenced per donor, roughly 20% of them non-productive. The study at large found these results: While some public TCRs were present in many individuals, most TCR sequences turned up only very rarely across donors. Because HLA typing was unavailable for some donors at each locus, only the typed subset was used in association tests. The cohort was sequenced for TCR beta chains only, and without alpha or paired-chain data the features that could be detected were limited. In a later analysis, the rate of TCR association differed among HLA loci, with DRB1 alleles having the most associated TCRs and HLA-C alleles having the fewest. The only immune exposure information available for the cohort was CMV serostatus. In a later analysis, around 17,000 TCR beta sequences were associated with specific HLA alleles at a false discovery rate of 0.05. The study listed 150 to 200 TCR beta chains as associated with cytomegalovirus. According to a later genetic analysis, donors in an Asian-associated ancestry cluster had fewer N-insertions in productive TCRs than the roughly 700-donor mean. Three of the identified cytomegalovirus-associated TCR beta chains were confirmed in vitro to be specific for cytomegalovirus antigens. Most CMV-associated TCR beta chains appeared to be HLA-restricted in a later analysis, and the HLA associations seemed to be driven largely by CMV exposure. When HLA alleles, especially DR and DQ, strongly co-occurred, attributing TCR associations to individual alleles was difficult. In a later analysis, several top co-occurrence clusters were reported to appear linked to parvovirus B19, influenza, CMV and Epstein-Barr virus. Sequencing depth was assumed to be roughly uniform across donors in the presence/absence analyses, though that assumption may not hold. In both the original and validation cohorts, the classifier was reported to diagnose cytomegalovirus status with high specificity and sensitivity. A later genetic analysis associated a missense DCLRE1C variant with V-gene and J-gene trimming of TCR beta chains, and an independent cohort replicated the association. A group of highly shared sequence variants was considered likely to be a technical artifact of the sequencing pipeline. An earlier analysis of some 560 of the donors showed that most TCR beta V segments appeared in productive rearrangements either about 90% or about 30% of the time, which broadly matched IMGT annotations. The earlier analysis of a few hundred of the donors excluded 15 to 20 rarely observed V segments, including chromosome 9 orphons, because counts were too low. Linkage disequilibrium might explain the correlated functional status among segregating V segments, but an unknown experimental factor could not be excluded. A further reported finding was that TCR beta sequences accurately predicted the HLA-A and HLA-B alleles for most subjects in the first cohort. According to the authors, the approach could potentially be generalized to other disease states and immunological phenotypes. In a later analysis, HLA-associated TCR beta chains showed more clonal expansion and lower generation probabilities than non-associated chains that were equally common.

Points on this clone: It lacks a known antigen. Base qualities are missing; no much larger clone stands one base away.

In total, approximately 690 healthy bone marrow donors made up the cohort. All cohort members were sampled while nominally healthy, although unrecorded immune exposures were likely present. The donor tested CMV seronegative and was one of the 352 seronegative cohort members. Each donor provided a peripheral blood sample, and peripheral blood mononuclear cells were used for TCR beta sequencing. The Qiagen DNeasy Blood Extraction Kit was used to extract genomic DNA from the blood cell samples. The library was built by means of the immunoSEQ multiplex PCR assay. The multiplex PCR relied on a mix of 60 forward primers for TCR Vbeta segments and 13 reverse primers for TCR Jbeta segments. The CDR3 region of rearranged TCR beta genes was amplified from genomic DNA by a multiplex PCR assay. The Illumina HiSeq System was used to sequence the amplified TCR beta libraries as 87-base-pair reads. The study's own analysis went as follows. Across the 700 or so repertoires, a later analysis counted some 81 million unique TCR beta chains, approximately 10 million of which were shared by at least two donors. A nearest-neighbor algorithm error-corrected the raw reads and collapsed the reads into unique sequences, merging closely related sequences to remove PCR and sequencing errors. CDR3 sequences were aligned to IMGT reference sequences to assign V, D and J gene segments. For a sequence to be retained, a match of at least six nucleotides to both a V gene segment and a J gene segment was required. A rearrangement was called productive if the CDR3 had no stop codons and remained in frame with V and J, and every other rearrangement was called non-productive. Following IMGT convention, CDR3 was defined as the stretch from the second conserved V-encoded cysteine up to the conserved J-encoded phenylalanine. Sequences without an unambiguous match to a single V gene segment were excluded from the earlier analysis of about 640 of the donors. An earlier analysis of just under 600 of the donors called V segments functional above 56.7% productive rearrangements and segregating when the between-donor standard deviation exceeded 5%. To diagnose cytomegalovirus status from the catalog of TCR beta chain sequences, a statistical classification framework was built. In a later analysis, TCR nucleotide sequences were compared against IMGT/GENE-DB human TR gene sequences so that V and J genes could be assigned. A later analysis assigned CDR3 sequences and most-parsimonious VDJ recombination scenarios with the TCRdist pipeline. In a later analysis, each TCR beta chain was defined by its CDR3 amino acid sequence together with its V-gene family, and reads without a unique V-gene family were excluded. As a way to deal with suspected cross-contamination and a sequencing artifact, a later analysis dropped 450 to 600 nucleotide sequences that were highly shared and had low generation probability. For each public chain, a later analysis derived a clonal expansion index from normalized ranks of inferred template counts within each repertoire. Generation probabilities in a later analysis came from a VDJ recombination model fitted to out-of-frame rearrangements, and those results were checked against IGoR. In a later analysis, TCR-TCR, TCR-HLA and TCR-CMV co-occurrence was scored with hypergeometric tests, and a repertoire-size bias correction was applied to TCR pairs. A later analysis estimated false discovery rates by permuting HLA or CMV assignments 20 times. In a later analysis, co-occurring TCRs were grouped using DBSCAN, with TCRdist sequence similarity added in when clustering inside HLA-allele-positive subsets. Repertoires with fewer than 30,000 or more than 120,000 public chains, plus five repertoires with anomalous nucleotide sharing, were excluded from co-occurrence clustering. TCRdb took over this immuneACCESS table, retaining in-frame rearrangements with V and J assigned. Such tables are incomplete; in checked studies, under half of the missing clones stem from an unresolved V gene, and the remainder is unexplained. Clone size and V and J calls were adopted from that table, with D and trimming inferred from the DNA. The sample yields about 250,000 clones; 80% to 90% were counted once. Jointly, the top ten make up 0.2% to 0.25% of the sample.

The clonotype comes from a girl aged 2 to 9 in good health and CMV-seronegative. The material sequenced was PBMCs.

The CDR3 protein: CARSLAKTSGRAVGPYEQYF. The DNA reads as follows: TGTGCCAGAAGCTTGGCCAAGACTAGCGGGAGGGCCGTAGGGCCCTACGAGCAGTACTTC. Recombination linked TRBV5-3 to TRBJ2-7, and 14 junction bases match TRBD2. TRBV5-3 carries the ORF label, with uncertain function. CDR3 length: 20 amino acids, cysteine to phenylalanine. CDR3 DNA is the only sequence kept; it has 60 bases, read in frame from the first base. Trimming removed 0 bases from V and 2 bases from J; the gene matches leave 13 bases unexplained.